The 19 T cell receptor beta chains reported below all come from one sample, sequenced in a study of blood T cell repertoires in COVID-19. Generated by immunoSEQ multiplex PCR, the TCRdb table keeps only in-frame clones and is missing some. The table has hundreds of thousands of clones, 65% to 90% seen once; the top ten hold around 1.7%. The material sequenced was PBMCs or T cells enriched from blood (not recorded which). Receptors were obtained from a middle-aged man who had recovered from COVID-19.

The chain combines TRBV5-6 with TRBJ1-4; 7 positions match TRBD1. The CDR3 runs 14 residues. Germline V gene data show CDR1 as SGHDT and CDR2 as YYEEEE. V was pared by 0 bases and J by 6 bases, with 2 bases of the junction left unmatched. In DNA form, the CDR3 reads TGTGCCAGCAGCTTGGAGGGGGCTCATGAAAAACTGTTTTTT. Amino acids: CASSLEGAHEKLFF.

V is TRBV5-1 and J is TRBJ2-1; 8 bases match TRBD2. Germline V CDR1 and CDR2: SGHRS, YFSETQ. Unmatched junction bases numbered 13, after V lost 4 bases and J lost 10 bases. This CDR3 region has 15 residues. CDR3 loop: CASSPSRGGAGEQFF. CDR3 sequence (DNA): TGCGCCAGCAGCCCCTCCCGGGGGGGGGCCGGAGAGCAGTTCTTC.

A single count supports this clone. CDR3 bases: TGTGCCTGGAGTCTTTACAGGGATGGGACAGATACGCAGTATTTT. Amino acids: CAWSLYRDGTDTQYF. The gene calls are TRBV30 and TRBJ2-3; perhaps TRBD1 as D (6 bases). Per the germline V gene, CDR1 is GTSNPN and CDR2 is SVGIG (reference sequence). V was clipped by 2 bases and J by 3 bases, with 15 bases between them. The CDR3 is 15 residues long. The variable domain in full, completed from reference TRBV30 and TRBJ2-3, reads SQTIHQWPATLVQPVGSPLSLECTVEGTSNPNLYWYRQAAGRGLQLLFYSVGIGQISSEVPQNLSASRPQDRQFILSSKKLLLSDSGFYLCAWSLYRDGTDTQYFGPGTRLTVL.

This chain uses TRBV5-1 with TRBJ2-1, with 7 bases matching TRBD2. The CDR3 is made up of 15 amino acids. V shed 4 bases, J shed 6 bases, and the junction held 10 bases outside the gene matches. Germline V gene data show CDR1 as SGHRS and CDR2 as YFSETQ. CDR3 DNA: TGCGCCAGCAGCCGCGGGGTAGCGGGCTTCAATGAGCAGTTCTTC. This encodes CASSRGVAGFNEQFF.

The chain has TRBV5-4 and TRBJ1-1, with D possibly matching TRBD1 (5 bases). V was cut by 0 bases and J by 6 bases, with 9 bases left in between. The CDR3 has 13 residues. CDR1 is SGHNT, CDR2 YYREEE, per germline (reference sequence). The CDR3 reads CASSLASGPEAFF. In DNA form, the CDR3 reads TGTGCCAGCAGCTTGGCATCAGGGCCTGAAGCTTTCTTT.

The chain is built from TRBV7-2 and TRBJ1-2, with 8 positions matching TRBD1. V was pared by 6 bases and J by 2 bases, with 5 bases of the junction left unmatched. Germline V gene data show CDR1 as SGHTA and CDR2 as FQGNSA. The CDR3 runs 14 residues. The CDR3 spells CASRPQGGNYGYTF. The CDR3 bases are TGTGCCAGCAGACCACAGGGGGGGAACTATGGCTACACCTTC.

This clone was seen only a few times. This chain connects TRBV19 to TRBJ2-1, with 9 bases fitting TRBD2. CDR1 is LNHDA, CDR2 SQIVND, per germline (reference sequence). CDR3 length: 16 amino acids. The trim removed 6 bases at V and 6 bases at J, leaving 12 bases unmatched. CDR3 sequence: CASRERVAGEANEQFF. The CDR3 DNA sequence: TGTGCCAGTAGAGAGAGGGTAGCGGGAGAGGCCAATGAGCAGTTCTTC. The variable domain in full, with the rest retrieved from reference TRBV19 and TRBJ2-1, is DGGITQSPKYLFRKEGQNVTLSCEQNLNHDAMYWYRQDPGQGLRLIYYSQIVNDFQKGDIAEGYSVSREKKESFPLTVTSAQKNPTAFYLCASRERVAGEANEQFFGPGTRLTVL.

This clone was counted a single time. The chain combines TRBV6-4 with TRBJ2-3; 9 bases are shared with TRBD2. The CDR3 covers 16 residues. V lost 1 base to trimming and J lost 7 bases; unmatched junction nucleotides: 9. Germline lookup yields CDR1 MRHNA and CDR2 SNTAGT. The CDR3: CASSDLGSGRMNTQYF. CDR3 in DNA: TGTGCCAGCAGTGACTTAGGGAGCGGGAGGATGAATACGCAGTATTTT.

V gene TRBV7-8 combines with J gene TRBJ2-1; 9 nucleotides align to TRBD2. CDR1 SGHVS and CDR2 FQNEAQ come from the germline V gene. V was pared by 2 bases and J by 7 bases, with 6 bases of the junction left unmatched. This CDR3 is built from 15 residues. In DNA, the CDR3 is TGTGCCAGCAGCTTACAGCGGGGGGCCCGTAATGAGCAGTTCTTC. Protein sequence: CASSLQRGARNEQFF.

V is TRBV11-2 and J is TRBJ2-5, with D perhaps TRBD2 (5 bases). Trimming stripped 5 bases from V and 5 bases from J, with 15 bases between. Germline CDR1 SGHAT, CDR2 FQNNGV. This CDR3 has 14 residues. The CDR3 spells CASSHRTPWETQYF. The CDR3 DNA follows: TGTGCCAGCAGCCACCGGACTCCATGGGAGACCCAGTACTTC.

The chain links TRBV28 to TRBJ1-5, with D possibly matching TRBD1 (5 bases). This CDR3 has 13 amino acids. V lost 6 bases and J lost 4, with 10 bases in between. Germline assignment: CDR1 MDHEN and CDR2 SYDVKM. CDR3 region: CASRTEKNQPQHF. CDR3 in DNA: TGTGCCAGCAGGACAGAGAAGAATCAGCCCCAGCATTTT. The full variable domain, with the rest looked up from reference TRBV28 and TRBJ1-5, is DVKVTQSSRYLVKRTGEKVFLECVQDMDHENMFWYRQDPGLGLRLIYFSYDVKMKEKGDIPEGYSVSREKKERFSLILESASTNQTSMYLCASRTEKNQPQHFGDGTRLSIL.

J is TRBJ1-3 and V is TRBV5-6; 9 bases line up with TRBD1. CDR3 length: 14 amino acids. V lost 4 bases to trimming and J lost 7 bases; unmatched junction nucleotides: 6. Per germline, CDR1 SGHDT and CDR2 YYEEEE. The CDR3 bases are TGTGCCAGCAGCCCAGGACAGGGGTGGAACACCATATATTTT. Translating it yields CASSPGQGWNTIYF.

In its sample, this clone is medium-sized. DNA of the CDR3: TGTGCCAGCAGCGCATCCTTCTGGGGCGCAAGGTCTACGCAGTTCTTC. It encodes CASSASFWGARSTQFF. The gene calls are TRBV7-9 and TRBJ2-1, with D possibly matching TRBD1 (5 bases). CDR1 and CDR2 from the germline V gene are SEHNR and FQNEAQ (reference sequence). This CDR3 is built from 16 residues. With 5 bases removed from V and 12 bases from J, the gap between germline ends came to 26 bases.

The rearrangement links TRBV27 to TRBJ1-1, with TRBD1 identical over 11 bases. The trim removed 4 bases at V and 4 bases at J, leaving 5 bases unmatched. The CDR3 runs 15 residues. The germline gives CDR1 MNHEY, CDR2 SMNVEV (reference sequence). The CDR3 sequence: CASSSGQGASTEAFF. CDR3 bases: TGTGCCAGCAGTTCCGGACAGGGGGCAAGCACTGAAGCTTTCTTT.

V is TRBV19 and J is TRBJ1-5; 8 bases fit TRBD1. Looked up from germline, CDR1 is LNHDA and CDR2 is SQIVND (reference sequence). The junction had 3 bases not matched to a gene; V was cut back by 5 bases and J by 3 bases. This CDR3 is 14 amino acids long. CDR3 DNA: TGTGCCAGTAGTTCAGGGGGCCTCAATCAGCCCCAGCATTTT. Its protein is CASSSGGLNQPQHF.

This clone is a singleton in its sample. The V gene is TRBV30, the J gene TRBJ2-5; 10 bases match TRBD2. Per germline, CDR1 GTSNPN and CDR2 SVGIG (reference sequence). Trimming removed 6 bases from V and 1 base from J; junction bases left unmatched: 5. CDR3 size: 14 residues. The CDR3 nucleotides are TGTGCCTGTCACAGCGGGGGGGCCCAAGAGACCCAGTACTTC. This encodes CACHSGGAQETQYF.

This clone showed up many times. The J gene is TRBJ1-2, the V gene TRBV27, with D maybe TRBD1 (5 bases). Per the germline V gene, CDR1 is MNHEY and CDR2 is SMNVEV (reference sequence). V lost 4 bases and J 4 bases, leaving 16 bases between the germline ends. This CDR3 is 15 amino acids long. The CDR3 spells CASSSNWGEPYGYTF. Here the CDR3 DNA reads TGTGCCAGCAGTTCCAACTGGGGGGAACCCTATGGCTACACCTTC.

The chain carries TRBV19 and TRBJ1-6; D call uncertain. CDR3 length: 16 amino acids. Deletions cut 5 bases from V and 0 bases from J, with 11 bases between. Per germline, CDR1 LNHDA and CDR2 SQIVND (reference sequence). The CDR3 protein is CASSRGGSSYNSPLHF. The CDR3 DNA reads TGTGCCAGTAGTCGTGGAGGTAGCTCCTATAATTCACCCCTCCACTTT.

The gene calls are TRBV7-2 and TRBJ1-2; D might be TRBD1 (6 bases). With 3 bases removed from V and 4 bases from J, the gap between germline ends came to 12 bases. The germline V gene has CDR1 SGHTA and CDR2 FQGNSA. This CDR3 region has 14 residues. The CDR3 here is CASSFLGQPYGYTF. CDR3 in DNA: TGTGCCAGCAGCTTCCTGGGACAACCCTATGGCTACACCTTC.